These 28 T cell receptor beta chains came from one sample sequenced in a study of blood T cells in healthy people across ages. PCR was performed a second time for about 6 to 11 cycles using a sample-barcoded 5' primer and a J-beta primer mix. Using its own MiXCR run on the 5' RACE reads, TCRdb lists one record per CDR3 protein. The sample has around 1.5 million distinct CDR3 sequences; 45% to 70% are singletons. The sample taken for sequencing was blood. The receptors were gathered from a man younger than 35 in good health.

V and J are TRBV4-1 and TRBJ2-5, with D perhaps matching TRBD1 (6 bases). The V gene's germline CDR1 is MGHRA and CDR2 YSYEKL. This CDR3 has 16 residues. Trimming removed 4 bases at V and 11 bases at J, with 26 bases between. As DNA, the CDR3 is TGCGCCAGCAGCCCCCGACAGGCTCCAACCAATTGGGAGCAGTACTTC. It translates to CASSPRQAPTNWEQYF.

This clonotype came up a few times. The J gene is TRBJ2-4, the V gene TRBV6-2 or TRBV6-3; possible D gene TRBD1, 5 bases. Matching the DNA end better, TRBJ2-5 makes the J call doubtful. CDR3 length: 13 amino acids. CDR1 and CDR2 (germline): MNHEY, SVGEGT. The CDR3 nucleotides are TGTGCCAGCAGAATGCAGGGCGGAGAGACCCAGTACTTC. Amino acids: CASRMQGGETQYF.

The chain links TRBV6-5 to TRBJ2-5; TRBD2 aligns across 8 bases. The CDR3 consists of 15 residues. After removal of 6 bases from V and 7 bases from J, the junction contained 13 bases not matched to a gene. Germline lookup yields CDR1 MNHEY and CDR2 SVGAGI. CDR3 sequence: CASSPGGATKGTQYF. The CDR3 DNA is TGTGCCAGCAGCCCCGGGGGGGCGACTAAGGGGACCCAGTACTTC.

The sample holds a few counts of this clonotype. V usage is TRBV6-6 and J usage is TRBJ2-5; weak D call: TRBD1 (6 bases). This CDR3 region has 14 residues. The germline V gene encodes CDR1 MNHNY and CDR2 SVGAGI (reference sequence). Trimming cost V 5 bases and J 1 base, with 11 bases left between them. CDR3 amino acids: CASSPPTGQETQYF. The DNA of the CDR3 is TGTGCCAGCAGTCCCCCGACAGGCCAAGAGACCCAGTACTTC.

This chain uses TRBV24-1 with TRBJ2-2; no clear D gene. Germline V lookup: CDR1 KGHDR, CDR2 SFDVKD. CDR3 length: 14 residues. V was pared by 3 bases and J by 5 bases, with 9 bases between. The CDR3 nucleotides read TGTGCCACCAGTGATCTACAGTCTACCGGGGAGCTGTTTTTT. This codes for CATSDLQSTGELFF.

The rearrangement joins TRBV2 to TRBJ1-5; tentatively, D is TRBD1 (5 bases). CDR1 is SNHLY and CDR2 is FYNNEI in the germline V gene. The CDR3 has 11 residues. Trimming stripped 2 bases from V and 10 bases from J, with 6 bases between. As DNA, the CDR3 is TGTGCCAGCAGTGAACAGGGCCCCCAGCATTTT. It encodes CASSEQGPQHF.

The chain is built from TRBV21-1 and TRBJ2-3; whether TRBD1, the table's D call, matches the DNA was not checked. TRBV21-1 is annotated as a pseudogene. This CDR3 contains 16 residues. CDR3 bases: TGTGCCAGCAGCCGCGACAGGGCCCCAAGCACAGATACGCAGTATTTT. Translating gives CASSRDRAPSTDTQYF.

The rearrangement uses TRBV13 and TRBJ2-5; TRBD1 aligns across 8 bases. The CDR3 consists of 14 residues. CDR1 is PRHDT and CDR2 is FYEKMQ in the germline V gene (reference sequence). Unmatched junction bases numbered 6, after V lost 6 bases and J lost 3 bases. In nucleotides, the CDR3 is TGTGCCAGCAGGAGGAGACAGGGGAAAGAGACCCAGTACTTC. Its protein is CASRRRQGKETQYF.

This clonotype was counted a single time. The V gene is TRBV11-2, the J gene TRBJ2-1; D gene uncertain. The CDR3 spans 15 residues. The germline CDR1 and CDR2 sequences are SGHAT and FQNNGV. V gave up 5 bases and J gave up 3 bases, with 14 bases separating them. The CDR3 protein is CASSPIRVGYNEQFF. The CDR3 DNA reads TGTGCCAGCAGCCCTATACGGGTGGGCTACAATGAGCAGTTCTTC. Full variable domain (remainder filled in from reference TRBV11-2 and TRBJ2-1): EAGVAQSPRYKIIEKRQSVAFWCNPISGHATLYWYQQILGQGPKLLIQFQNNGVVDDSQLPKDRFSAERLKGVDSTLKIQPAKLEDSAVYLCASSPIRVGYNEQFFGPGTRLTVL.

This clonotype was seen only a few times. This chain connects TRBV2 to TRBJ1-6, with TRBD1 identical over 7 bases. This CDR3 spans 14 amino acids. From germline, CDR1 is SNHLY and CDR2 FYNNEI. V dropped 5 bases and J dropped 6; count of bases not matched to a gene: 4. The CDR3 DNA follows: TGTGCCAGCAGTCAAGACAGGGTTAATTCACCCCTCCACTTT. This encodes CASSQDRVNSPLHF.

The chain combines TRBV10-2 with TRBJ2-7, with D possibly being TRBD2 (6 bases). This CDR3 comprises 17 residues. Deletions cut 4 bases from V and 0 bases from J, with 19 bases between. Looked up from germline, CDR1 is WSHSY and CDR2 is SAAADI. CDR3 region: CASSGAMTRALSYEQYF. As DNA, the CDR3 is TGCGCCAGCAGTGGGGCGATGACTAGGGCCCTCTCCTACGAGCAGTACTTC.

The chain combines TRBV12-3 or TRBV12-4 with TRBJ1-4, with a possible D match to TRBD1 (6 bases). The CDR3 extends over 17 amino acids. Between the trimmed V and J ends, which lost 3 bases and 0 bases, there was a span of 14 bases. The chain's CDR3 is CASSFKAGGATNEKLFF. The CDR3 nucleotides read TGTGCCAGCAGTTTTAAGGCCGGGGGCGCAACTAATGAAAAACTGTTTTTT.

V usage is TRBV6-5 and J usage is TRBJ2-1; D might be TRBD1 (6 bases). Trimming removed 6 bases from V and 8 bases from J, with 11 bases in between. Per the germline V gene, CDR1 is MNHEY and CDR2 is SVGAGI. The CDR3 extends over 12 amino acids. The CDR3 loop reads CASRLGQYEQFF. The CDR3 DNA sequence: TGTGCCAGCAGGTTGGGACAATATGAGCAGTTCTTC.

The chain uses TRBV6-4 and TRBJ2-3; 8 nucleotides match TRBD2. The V and J ends lost 4 bases and 2 bases, in that order; junction bases with no gene match: 2. The CDR3 length is 14 residues. CDR1 and CDR2 from the germline V gene are MRHNA and SNTAGT. The DNA of the CDR3 is TGTGCCAGCAGTGCGACTAGCGCCACAGATACGCAGTATTTT. Amino acid sequence: CASSATSATDTQYF.

The V gene is TRBV5-6, the J gene TRBJ2-2; D gene ambiguous. The CDR3 covers 12 residues. Germline V CDR1 and CDR2: SGHDT, YYEEEE. V dropped 2 bases and J dropped 6 bases, with 5 bases sitting between them. DNA for the CDR3: TGTGCCAGCAGCTTCGTGGCCGGGGAGCTGTTTTTT. It yields the protein CASSFVAGELFF.

The chain links TRBV5-1 to TRBJ2-4, with D possibly TRBD1 on 6 matching bases. Near its end, the DNA agrees better with TRBJ2-7, so the J call may be wrong. CDR3 length equals 14 residues. Germline loops: CDR1 SGHRS, CDR2 YFSETQ. The CDR3 spells CASSEGVSSYEQYF. CDR3 DNA sequence: TGCGCCAGCAGCGAGGGGGTCAGCTCCTACGAGCAGTACTTC.

The chain employs TRBV27 and TRBJ2-3, with 15 bases that match TRBD2. V was pared by 2 bases and J by 7 bases, with 1 base of the junction left unmatched. This CDR3 has 15 residues. Germline CDR1 and CDR2: MNHEY and SMNVEV (reference sequence). The CDR3 sequence: CASSLGLAGGNTQYF. The CDR3 coding sequence is TGTGCCAGCAGTTTAGGACTAGCGGGAGGGAATACGCAGTATTTT.

Here the CDR3 DNA reads TGTGCCATCGGGACAGGGCGCTCCTACGAGCAGTACTTC. Amino acids: CAIGTGRSYEQYF. The chain couples TRBV10-3 to TRBJ2-7; 9 bases are shared with TRBD1. CDR3 size: 13 residues. In germline, CDR1 is ENHRY, CDR2 SYGVKD. Unmatched junction bases numbered 2, after V lost 8 bases and J lost 0 bases.

The V call is TRBV12-3 or TRBV12-4, the J call TRBJ2-1; 13 nucleotides agree with TRBD2. The V gene end was trimmed by 6 bases and the J gene end by 9 bases; junction bases not matched to a gene: 2. This CDR3 spans 13 amino acids. CDR3 loop: CASRGTSGIEQFF. Here the CDR3 DNA reads TGTGCCAGCAGAGGGACTAGCGGGATTGAGCAGTTCTTC.

This chain links TRBV11-2 with TRBJ2-3; TRBD2 matches at 7 bases. Unmatched junction bases numbered 6, after V lost 4 bases and J lost 14 bases. Germline CDR1 is SGHAT and CDR2 is FQNNGV. The CDR3 extends over 11 amino acids. CDR3 residues: CASSSGTMRYF. The CDR3 DNA reads TGTGCCAGCAGCTCCGGGACTATGAGGTATTTT.

In regard to this clonotype: A junction boundary mismatches the germline segment, possibly from a read error. The gene calls are TRBV10-3 and TRBJ2-6, with D unresolved. The CDR3 consists of 12 residues. Looked up from germline, CDR1 is ENHRY and CDR2 is SYGVKD. CDR3 in DNA: TGTGTCATCAATTCTGGGGCCAACGTCCTGACTTTC. Encoded protein: CVINSGANVLTF.

The rearrangement joins TRBV20-1 to TRBJ2-1; possible D gene TRBD1, 5 bases. The CDR3 runs to 15 residues. Germline V gene lookup returns CDR1 DFQATT and CDR2 SNEGSKA (reference sequence). Trimming left V 1 base short and J 4 bases short, with 14 bases between. The CDR3 reads CSARASGREYNEQFF. DNA for the CDR3: TGCAGTGCTAGAGCGTCAGGGCGAGAATACAATGAGCAGTTCTTC.

The rearrangement joins TRBV20-1 to TRBJ2-3; D call uncertain. The CDR3 is 11 amino acids. Germline assignment: CDR1 DFQATT and CDR2 SNEGSKA (reference sequence). The V end lost 6 bases, the J end lost 4 bases, and 8 bases lay between the germline ends. The CDR3 DNA reads TGCAGTGCCCATTCCTCAGATACGCAGTATTTT. It is translated as CSAHSSDTQYF.

This clonotype came up once. The chain links TRBV20-1 to TRBJ2-7, with TRBD1 matching 8 bases. After removal of 3 bases from V and 4 bases from J, the junction contained 5 bases not matched to a gene. Germline CDR1 DFQATT, CDR2 SNEGSKA (reference sequence). This CDR3 has 13 residues. The CDR3 is CSARFQGAYEQYF. DNA of the CDR3: TGCAGTGCTAGGTTTCAGGGGGCATACGAGCAGTACTTC.

There are a few counts of this clonotype. This chain links TRBV4-3 with TRBJ2-1; D is unclear. CDR3 size: 15 residues. Trimming shortened V by 0 bases and J by 6 bases, and 12 bases separated the two germline ends. Germline V gene data show CDR1 as LGHNA and CDR2 as YSLEER. The CDR3 loop is CASSQESEIPNEQFF. The CDR3 DNA follows: TGCGCCAGCAGCCAAGAATCGGAAATCCCCAATGAGCAGTTCTTC.

The V gene is TRBV27, the J gene TRBJ2-4; the D is unclear. Judging by the DNA end, TRBJ2-7 fits better; the J call may be wrong. Germline-derived CDR1 and CDR2 are MNHEY and SMNVEV (reference sequence). This CDR3 contains 12 residues. CDR3 nucleotide sequence: TGTGCCAGCAGTTTCTTGGGAAACGAGCAGTACTTC. It yields the protein CASSFLGNEQYF.

CDR3 nucleotide sequence: TGTGCCAGCAGTCAGAACGGTCCCTACGAGCAGTACTTC. Amino acid sequence: CASSQNGPYEQYF. The rearrangement uses TRBV27 and TRBJ2-7; the D is unclear. Trimming stripped 5 bases from V and 2 bases from J, with 10 bases between. CDR1 is MNHEY and CDR2 is SMNVEV in the germline V gene (reference sequence). This CDR3 region has 13 residues.

This clonotype came up a few times. The gene calls are TRBV9 and TRBJ2-3; possibly TRBD2 for D (5 bases). The CDR3 runs 16 residues. Trimming stripped 3 bases from V and 0 bases from J, with 14 bases between. CDR1 and CDR2 (germline): SGDLS, YYNGEE. The chain's CDR3 is CASSADYFHSTDTQYF. The CDR3 nucleotides are TGTGCCAGCAGCGCCGACTACTTCCATAGCACAGATACGCAGTATTTT. Supplemented by reference TRBV9 and TRBJ2-3, the full variable domain reads DSGVTQTPKHLITATGQRVTLRCSPRSGDLSVYWYQQSLDQGLQFLIQYYNGEERAKGNILERFSAQQFPDLHSELNLSSLELGDSALYFCASSADYFHSTDTQYFGPGTRLTVL.